Here is one TCR beta chain with its context. Its target is not known. The data derive from a study of T-cell memory formation after mild COVID-19. Study conclusions and caveats: Contracting clones, day 15 to 85, had balanced CD4/CD8, and later expanders favored CD4+. Pre-infection memory showed some responding clones, and this suggested that cross-reactive memory joined. Whether day 37 second-wave clones are SARS-CoV-2-specific was not confirmed.

TCR alpha and TCR beta cDNA libraries carrying sample barcodes and UMIs came from 5'RACE with constant-segment primers. TCRdb reprocessed the 5' RACE reads via MiXCR and lists one record per CDR3 protein. The repertoire holds 340,000 or so distinct CDR3 sequences, with about an eighth as singletons. The CDR3 is made up of 15 amino acids. The V and J ends lost 0 bases and 3 bases respectively, with 9 bases between them. Per the germline V gene, CDR1 is SGHRS and CDR2 is YFSETQ. Source material: PBMCs or a T cell subset sorted from them (not recorded which). The clonotype comes from a man between 18 and 35 years old who had mild COVID-19 (a few samples of this study predate the infection). Cell type and time point are not known. The J gene is TRBJ2-2, the V gene TRBV5-1, with D perhaps TRBD1 or TRBD2 (5 bases each). CDR3 sequence (DNA): TGCGCCAGCAGCTTGGAGGGGACCTACACCGGGGAGCTGTTTTTT. As protein: CASSLEGTYTGELFF.